The 12 T cell receptor beta chains listed next were all sequenced from one sample in a study of CD4 T cells in relation to SARS-CoV-2 and coronaviruses. Method: immunoSEQ multiplex PCR; TCRdb's copy keeps in-frame clones and lacks some. This sample has about 22,000 clones; roughly 72% occur once, and the top ten carry about 15%. Unexposed donor CD4+ T cells date from about 2011-2018, before the COVID-19 pandemic. Isolation of CD4+ T cells took place after about eleven days in culture. Their antigens are not known. Sequenced input: CD4+ T cells from PBMCs, cultured in vitro. These receptors came from a human donor in good health.

This rearrangement joins TRBV5-1 to TRBJ1-5; unclear D gene. The length of the CDR3 is 15 residues. In germline, CDR1 is SGHRS, CDR2 YFSETQ. V was pared by 3 bases and J by 3 bases, with 13 bases between. CDR3 protein: CASSYGGSVNQPQHF. CDR3 nucleotides: TGCGCCAGCAGCTATGGCGGGTCAGTCAATCAGCCCCAGCATTTT. Variable domain in full (rest from reference TRBV5-1 and TRBJ1-5): KAGVTQTPRYLIKTRGQQVTLSCSPISGHRSVSWYQQTPGQGLQFLFEYFSETQRNKGNFPGRFSGRQFSNSRSEMNVSTLELGDSALYLCASSYGGSVNQPQHFGDGTRLSIL.

The chain employs TRBV5-1 and TRBJ2-7; 9 positions match TRBD1. Unmatched junction bases numbered 8, after V lost 4 bases and J lost 3 bases. The CDR3 covers 15 residues. CDR1 is SGHRS and CDR2 is YFSETQ in the germline V gene. The CDR3 bases are TGCGCCAGCAGCGCGCTACAGGGACAGGGCTACGAGCAGTACTTC. The encoded protein is CASSALQGQGYEQYF. Looking up the rest from reference TRBV5-1 and TRBJ2-7 gives the full variable domain: KAGVTQTPRYLIKTRGQQVTLSCSPISGHRSVSWYQQTPGQGLQFLFEYFSETQRNKGNFPGRFSGRQFSNSRSEMNVSTLELGDSALYLCASSALQGQGYEQYFGPGTRLTVT.

The gene calls are TRBV7-9 and TRBJ2-2, with 8 bases fitting TRBD1. The CDR3 runs to 15 residues. Per the germline V gene, CDR1 is SEHNR and CDR2 is FQNEAQ (reference sequence). V was clipped by 3 bases and J by 11 bases; unmatched bases: 11. CDR3 in amino acids: CASSFPTGGLGELFF. CDR3 nucleotides: TGTGCCAGCAGCTTTCCCACAGGGGGGTTAGGAGAGCTGTTTTTT.

The chain is built from TRBV2 and TRBJ2-5; D is possibly TRBD1 or TRBD2 (5 bases each). Trimming removed 6 bases from V and 4 bases from J, with 12 bases in between. This CDR3 comprises 13 residues. CDR1 and CDR2 from the germline V gene are SNHLY and FYNNEI. The CDR3 protein is CASSGTARETQYF. The DNA for the CDR3 is TGTGCCAGCAGCGGGACCGCCCGAGAGACCCAGTACTTC. The full variable domain, rest sourced from reference TRBV2 and TRBJ2-5, is EPEVTQTPSHQVTQMGQEVILRCVPISNHLYFYWYRQILGQKVEFLVSFYNNEISEKSEIFDDQFSVERPDGSNFTLKIRSTKLEDSAMYFCASSGTARETQYFGPGTRLLVL.

This chain connects TRBV5-6 to TRBJ2-5; D is tentatively TRBD1 or TRBD2 (6 bases each). In germline, CDR1 is SGHDT, CDR2 YYEEEE. This CDR3 is built from 14 residues. Trimming removed 2 bases from V and 1 base from J, with 9 bases in between. The CDR3 coding sequence is TGTGCCAGCAGCTTCAAGGGGGGCCAAGAGACCCAGTACTTC. Protein sequence: CASSFKGGQETQYF.

The rearrangement joins TRBV11-2 to TRBJ1-1, with D possibly TRBD1 on 6 matching bases. Between the trimmed V and J ends, which lost 5 bases and 3 bases, there was a span of 10 bases. CDR3 length: 13 residues. Germline loops: CDR1 SGHAT, CDR2 FQNNGV. The CDR3 DNA reads as TGTGCCAGCAGCCGCCAGGGGTACACTGAAGCTTTCTTT. Its protein product is CASSRQGYTEAFF.

On this clone: At one end the junction does not follow the germline gene, possibly because of a read error. The genes are TRBV5-6 and TRBJ2-7; TRBD2 aligns across 13 bases. The CDR3 is made up of 13 amino acids. Germline lookup yields CDR1 SGHDT and CDR2 YYEEEE. DNA of the CDR3: TGTGCCAGCAGCTCTGGACTAGCGGGAGTGATGGACTTC. Amino acids: CASSSGLAGVMDF.

CDR3 in DNA: TGTGCCAGCAGTTTATCCAGCACAGATACGCAGTATTTT. It is translated as CASSLSSTDTQYF. The chain has TRBV27 and TRBJ2-3, with D hard to call. CDR3 length equals 13 residues. CDR1 is MNHEY and CDR2 is SMNVEV in the germline V gene (reference sequence). V was trimmed by 0 bases and J by 0 bases, leaving 1 base between them.

V and J are TRBV6-6 and TRBJ1-1; D not certain. V gave up 2 bases and J gave up 6 bases, with 10 bases separating them. CDR3 length: 13 amino acids. Germline CDR1 and CDR2: MNHNY and SVGAGI (reference sequence). The CDR3 region has the DNA TGTGCCAGCAGTTACGGCCCGTCAGCTGAAGCTTTCTTT. Translation: CASSYGPSAEAFF.

The CDR3 DNA follows: TGTGCCAGCGCCGTGGGACTAGCGTTATACACCGGGGAGCTGTTTTTT. It encodes CASAVGLALYTGELFF. The gene calls are TRBV9 and TRBJ2-2; 10 nucleotides agree with TRBD2. The CDR3 runs to 16 residues. With 7 bases clipped from V and 3 bases from J, the junction kept 9 bases outside the gene matches. From germline, CDR1 is SGDLS and CDR2 YYNGEE.

This clone was observed a few times. The chain combines TRBV10-3 with TRBJ1-1; no definite D call. This CDR3 comprises 13 residues. The germline gives CDR1 ENHRY, CDR2 SYGVKD. V was trimmed by 6 bases and J by 1 base, leaving 9 bases between them. DNA for the CDR3: TGTGCCATCAGAAAAGATCCGAACACTGAAGCTTTCTTT. This gives the protein CAIRKDPNTEAFF.

V is TRBV2 and J is TRBJ1-5; 7 positions agree with TRBD1. The trim removed 8 bases at V and 6 bases at J, leaving 4 bases unmatched. Per germline, CDR1 SNHLY and CDR2 FYNNEI. This CDR3 contains 12 residues. The CDR3 region has the DNA TGTGCCAGCGCAGGGGGAGGTCAGCCCCAGCATTTT. Translated: CASAGGGQPQHF.